The 22 T cell receptor beta chains below come from one sample, sequenced in a study of T cell repertoires in cytomegalovirus infection. These receptors have no identified antigens. TCRdb passed the reads through MiXCR, listing each CDR3 protein once. The data show roughly 45,000 distinct CDR3 sequences, under 25% seen once. The sequencing here drew on CD8+ T cells from cultured PBMCs, taken from culture after CMV antigen stimulation. All receptors derive from a human donor in good health (CMV status not recorded). Some clones in this sample may be carry-over from other donors' samples.

V usage is TRBV27 and J usage is TRBJ2-3; TRBD1 aligns across 8 bases. V dropped 5 bases and J dropped 0; count of bases not matched to a gene: 13. CDR3 length: 18 residues. Germline V gene lookup returns CDR1 MNHEY and CDR2 SMNVEV (reference sequence). CDR3 amino acids: CASSIRAQRTGSTDTQYF. DNA for the CDR3: TGTGCCAGCAGTATAAGGGCCCAGCGGACAGGGAGCACAGATACGCAGTATTTT.

The V and J genes are TRBV19 and TRBJ1-1; no firm D call. Between the trimmed V and J ends, which lost 1 base and 5 bases, there was a span of 5 bases. CDR1 LNHDA and CDR2 SQIVND come from the germline V gene (reference sequence). This CDR3 spans 12 amino acids. CDR3 in DNA: TGTGCCAGTAGTATAGGACGGACTGAAGCTTTCTTT. It is translated as CASSIGRTEAFF.

The J gene is TRBJ2-1, the V gene TRBV7-2; D may be TRBD2 (5 bases). The germline V gene has CDR1 SGHTA and CDR2 FQGNSA. The CDR3 is 11 amino acids. Between the trimmed V and J ends, which lost 11 bases and 10 bases, there was a span of 15 bases. CDR3 in DNA: TGTGCCCTGAGGGCAGGCCTCGAGCAGTTCTTC. It encodes CALRAGLEQFF.

This chain uses TRBV29-1 with TRBJ2-7; D unclear. CDR1 SQVTM and CDR2 ANQGSEA come from the germline V gene. The V gene lost 0 bases and the J gene lost 2 bases, with 5 bases spanning the gap. The CDR3 contains 12 residues. The chain's CDR3 is CSVEDRAYEQYF. CDR3 bases: TGCAGCGTTGAAGATCGTGCCTACGAGCAGTACTTC.

This clonotype turned up a few times. This chain joins TRBV4-3 and TRBJ2-1; 12 nucleotides line up with TRBD2. This CDR3 spans 16 amino acids. CDR1 LGHNA and CDR2 YSLEER come from the germline V gene. Trimming removed 4 bases from V and 9 bases from J; junction bases left unmatched: 10. The CDR3 DNA reads as TGCGCCAGCAGCCGACTGGCTAGCGGGGGGGCGAGTGAGCAGTTCTTC. Its translation is CASSRLASGGASEQFF.

This clonotype was observed a handful of times. This chain connects TRBV29-1 to TRBJ2-7; tentatively, D is TRBD1 (6 bases). V was pared by 4 bases and J by 3 bases, with 19 bases between. Germline V gene data show CDR1 as SQVTM and CDR2 as ANQGSEA. The CDR3 is 15 residues long. CDR3 sequence reads: CSVVSVRGRDYEQYF. The CDR3 bases are TGCAGCGTTGTCTCGGTCAGGGGAAGGGACTACGAGCAGTACTTC.

About this clonotype: A much larger clone lies one base from this, so it may be a read error. The V and J genes are TRBV7-9 and TRBJ1-3; 8 nucleotides match TRBD1. Germline V CDR1 and CDR2: SEHNR, FQNEAQ (reference sequence). The CDR3 contains 14 residues. The V and J ends lost 6 bases and 4 bases, in that order; junction bases with no gene match: 5. The CDR3 is CASRSGTGGNTIYF. The CDR3 region has the DNA TGTGCCAGCAGGAGTGGGACAGGAGGAAACACCATATATTTT.

The V call is TRBV2, the J call TRBJ2-1; D might be TRBD2 (6 bases). The CDR3 runs to 12 residues. From germline, CDR1 is SNHLY and CDR2 FYNNEI. Trimming took 3 bases from V and 13 from J, leaving 13 bases between them. The CDR3: CASSDPAREQFF. For the CDR3, the DNA is TGTGCCAGCAGTGATCCGGCGCGGGAACAGTTCTTC.

V gene TRBV7-9 combines with J gene TRBJ2-2; a possible D gene is TRBD1 (5 bases). This CDR3 has 15 residues. Germline-derived CDR1 and CDR2 are SEHNR and FQNEAQ (reference sequence). V was cut by 1 base and J by 6 bases, with 12 bases left in between. CDR3 amino acids: CASSLETGFPGELFF. For the CDR3, the DNA is TGTGCCAGCAGCTTAGAAACAGGATTCCCCGGGGAGCTGTTTTTT.

This chain links TRBV6-2 or TRBV6-3 with TRBJ2-1; D remains unclear. CDR3 length equals 13 residues. Trimming cost V 7 bases and J 8 bases, with 15 bases left between them. The germline V gene has CDR1 MNHEY and CDR2 SVGEGT. The CDR3 loop reads CASTLHITYEQFF. For the CDR3, the DNA is TGTGCCAGCACCCTACATATCACGTATGAGCAGTTCTTC.

J is TRBJ2-7 and V is TRBV5-6; unclear D gene. The CDR3 contains 14 residues. The V end was cut by 0 bases, the J end by 4 bases, with 11 bases between. The germline gives CDR1 SGHDT, CDR2 YYEEEE. The CDR3 sequence: CASSLESTAYEQYF. The CDR3 nucleotides are TGTGCCAGCAGCTTGGAAAGCACGGCTTACGAGCAGTACTTC.

The chain couples TRBV7-9 to TRBJ2-1; D gene uncertain. In germline, CDR1 is SEHNR, CDR2 FQNEAQ (reference sequence). The CDR3 contains 14 residues. V shed 1 base and J shed 4 bases, with 8 bases lying between them. CDR3 protein: CASSLDGRYNEQFF. As DNA, the CDR3 is TGTGCCAGCAGCTTAGATGGACGGTACAATGAGCAGTTCTTC.

The sample holds many counts of this clonotype. This chain uses TRBV12-3 or TRBV12-4 with TRBJ2-3, with D possibly matching TRBD1 (5 bases). This CDR3 spans 16 amino acids. The V gene lost 4 bases and the J gene lost 4 bases, with 18 bases spanning the gap. CDR3 nucleotide sequence: TGTGCCAGCAGTTACCAGGGTCCATTGGTAGCAGATACGCAGTATTTT. It codes for CASSYQGPLVADTQYF.

J is TRBJ2-1 and V is TRBV7-9; D unclear. Trimming took 5 bases from V and 8 from J, leaving 7 bases between them. Per the germline V gene, CDR1 is SEHNR and CDR2 is FQNEAQ (reference sequence). The CDR3 sequence is 11 residues long. In DNA, the CDR3 is TGTGCCAGCAGCCCTTCCTATGAGCAGTTCTTC. This translates into CASSPSYEQFF. The complete variable domain, with remaining parts taken from reference TRBV7-9 and TRBJ2-1, reads DTGVSQNPRHKITKRGQNVTFRCDPISEHNRLYWYRQTLGQGPEFLTYFQNEAQLEKSRLLSDRFSAERPKGSFSTLEIQRTEQGDSAMYLCASSPSYEQFFGPGTRLTVL.

Only a few counts were recorded for this clonotype. This chain joins TRBV20-1 and TRBJ2-7; unclear D gene. The CDR3 totals 15 residues. The V and J ends lost 1 base and 3 bases respectively, with 16 bases between them. Germline CDR1 DFQATT, CDR2 SNEGSKA (reference sequence). The CDR3 bases are TGCAGTGCTAGAGCATCAAGGACGGTCCACTACGAGCAGTACTTC. This gives the protein CSARASRTVHYEQYF.

The table lists this clonotype with a few counts. This sequence joins TRBV7-2 and TRBJ2-5; D is possibly TRBD1 (7 bases). This CDR3 is 15 amino acids long. Germline values: CDR1 SGHTA, CDR2 FQGNSA. V lost 3 bases and J 7 bases, leaving 18 bases between the germline ends. CDR3 nucleotide sequence: TGTGCCAGCAGCTTTGGCACAGGGGAGGTTTGGACCCAGTACTTC. This gives the protein CASSFGTGEVWTQYF.

The chain carries TRBV5-1 and TRBJ2-7; no clear D gene. The CDR3 is 15 residues long. V was pared by 0 bases and J by 3 bases, with 13 bases between. Germline CDR1 reads SGHRS; CDR2 reads YFSETQ. The CDR3 DNA reads as TGCGCCAGCAGCTTGGACTCACATCCACTCTACGAGCAGTACTTC. This encodes CASSLDSHPLYEQYF.

The chain combines TRBV14 with TRBJ1-1; D call uncertain. The germline gives CDR1 SGHDN, CDR2 FVKESK. Between the trimmed V and J ends, which lost 0 bases and 0 bases, there was a span of 11 bases. The CDR3 has 16 amino acids. CDR3 region: CASSQDLGRLNTEAFF. The DNA for the CDR3 is TGTGCCAGCAGCCAAGATCTTGGACGCTTGAACACTGAAGCTTTCTTT.

The chain is built from TRBV7-9 and TRBJ2-7; TRBD2 aligns across 14 bases. V gave up 2 bases and J gave up 5 bases; unmatched junction bases: 2. CDR3 size: 15 residues. Germline V gene sequence: CDR1 SEHNR, CDR2 FQNEAQ (reference sequence). CDR3 loop: CASSLMGLAGDEQYF. The CDR3 DNA reads as TGTGCCAGCAGCTTAATGGGACTAGCGGGGGACGAGCAGTACTTC.

This clonotype has just a few counts. V usage is TRBV7-8 and J usage is TRBJ1-1, with D maybe TRBD1 (5 bases). The CDR3 totals 13 residues. Deletions cut 4 bases from V and 5 bases from J, with 11 bases between. Germline values: CDR1 SGHVS, CDR2 FQNEAQ. Written as DNA, the CDR3 is TGTGCCAGCAGCTGGCAGGGAGGGACTGAAGCTTTCTTT. This encodes CASSWQGGTEAFF.

This sequence joins TRBV7-2 and TRBJ2-7; 7 bases align to TRBD1. This CDR3 comprises 15 residues. The germline CDR1 and CDR2 sequences are SGHTA and FQGNSA. Losses at the gene ends were 4 bases for V and 3 bases for J; bases not matched to a gene: 9. DNA of the CDR3: TGTGCCAGCAGCTCCCCTTTCCGGGACAGCTACGAGCAGTACTTC. Protein product: CASSSPFRDSYEQYF. The full variable domain, completed using reference TRBV7-2 and TRBJ2-7, is GAGVSQSPSNKVTEKGKDVELRCDPISGHTALYWYRQSLGQGLEFLIYFQGNSAPDKSGLPSDRFSAERTGGSVSTLTIQRTQQEDSAVYLCASSSPFRDSYEQYFGPGTRLTVT.

This clonotype was seen a few times. This chain connects TRBV6-8 to TRBJ2-5; D ambiguous. CDR3 size: 15 residues. V was shortened by 4 bases and J by 5 bases, with 17 bases between the two germline ends. Germline CDR1 and CDR2: MNHGY and SAAAGT. The CDR3 DNA reads TGTGCCAGCAGTTCCGTGGGCAGCCCCCAGGAGACCCAGTACTTC. Encoded protein: CASSSVGSPQETQYF.